This T cell receptor beta chain is from a study of regulatory T cells in long-lasting Graves disease. This sample's time point: persistent/refractory GD, antithyroid drugs over 5 years with positive TRAb. PBMCs provided the RNA from which the TCR library was made. The diagnosis of Graves' disease used American Thyroid Association guidelines. HTBI primers from iRepertoire and Arm-PCR of CDR3 regions yielded the TCR beta libraries. In the source study's methods: Identified across the samples were approximately 60 TRBV segments and around 14 TRBJ segments. Via MiXCR, TCRdb re-called the multiplex PCR reads, giving one row per CDR3 protein. TCRdb, not the original authors, processed these V and J calls. The table records about half a million distinct CDR3 sequences, 20% to 25% of them present only once. Overall study findings and caveats: Lower TCR diversity characterized persistent Graves' patients relative to newly diagnosed patients.

There are a few counts of this clonotype. Its target is unknown. Germline-derived CDR1 and CDR2 are SQVTM and ANQGSEA. V was trimmed by 3 bases and J by 4 bases, leaving 12 bases between them. The CDR3 extends over 13 amino acids. The chain couples TRBV29-1 to TRBJ1-1; D gene uncertain. This material consisted of peripheral blood mononuclear cells (PBMCs), taken when the disease was refractory, from a patient treated with antithyroid drugs. This clonotype originated in a female donor with Graves disease. The CDR3 here is CSVEAWLGTEAFF. CDR3 nucleotide sequence: TGCAGCGTTGAGGCTTGGCTGGGCACTGAAGCTTTCTTT.